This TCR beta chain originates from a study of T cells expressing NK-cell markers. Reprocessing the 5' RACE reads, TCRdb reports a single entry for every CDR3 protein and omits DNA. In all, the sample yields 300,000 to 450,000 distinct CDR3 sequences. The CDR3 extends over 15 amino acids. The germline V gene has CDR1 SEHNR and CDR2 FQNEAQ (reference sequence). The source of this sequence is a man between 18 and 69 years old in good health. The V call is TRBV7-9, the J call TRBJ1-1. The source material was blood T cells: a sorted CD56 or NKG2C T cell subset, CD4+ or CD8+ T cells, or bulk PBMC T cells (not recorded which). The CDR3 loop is CASSAPLSVTAEAFF.